The sequence of this T cell receptor (beta chain) was determined in a study of low-dose radiotherapy and immunotherapy resistance in tumors. Background on the study: Cohort 2's total reached 13 Gy over 26 weeks, at 1 Gy per fraction every two weeks.

The time point here: after trial treatment. Stated treatment: LDRT plus nivolumab, ipilimumab, low-dose cyclophosphamide and aspirin (RACIN trial). Eligibility criteria specified advanced solid malignancies devoid of tumor-infiltrating lymphocytes. Priming of first-strand cDNA relied on TRAV- and TRBV-specific primers (covering alpha and beta chains). TCRs were amplified for approximately 21 PCR cycles with a constant-region primer and V-primer adapter. TCRdb re-derived calls from the reads in MiXCR, one entry per CDR3 protein. The profile shows roughly 40,000 distinct CDR3 sequences, around a quarter of them singletons. This clonotype has a count of ten or more. CDR1 and CDR2 (germline): MNHGY, SAAAGT. The length of the CDR3 is 16 residues. V lost 7 bases and J lost 0, with 16 bases in between.

The material sequenced was PBMCs, taken after low-dose radiotherapy plus immunotherapy. The clonotype originates from a male donor with prostate cancer. The chain links TRBV6-8 to TRBJ2-1; a possible D gene is TRBD2 (7 bases). This CDR3 is CASTQGGGPSYNEQFF. CDR3 DNA: TGTGCCAGCACCCAGGGCGGGGGCCCCTCCTACAATGAGCAGTTCTTC.